This TCR beta chain was recorded in a study of Ad26.COV2.S vaccination and SARS-CoV-2 variants. Study context: A participant enrolled in the COV1001 Ad26.COV2.S trial arm provided the sample. By the intramuscular route, Ad26.COV2.S was given once, or twice 56 days apart.

Regarding treatment: 15 to 20 received Ad26.COV2.S at low or high dose, single or two shots; about 5 received placebo; per-sample allocation not given. It was on day 63 after the first vaccine or placebo injection that samples were taken. Boston supplied an adult donor aged 18-55 years. The data were produced by immunoSEQ multiplex PCR, yet TCRdb's version contains in-frame clones alone and is incomplete. The sample includes hundreds of thousands of clones, around four fifths seen only once; the top ten take 7% to 9.5%. This clone was seen once. The antigen remains undetermined. CDR1 is SGHRS, CDR2 YFSETQ, per germline. The CDR3 extends over 16 amino acids. V lost 4 bases and J lost 0; bases outside the gene matches: 9. Findings and caveats of the study: Using TCR breadth and depth analyses may have led to underestimated total T cell responses.

The rearrangement uses TRBV5-1 and TRBJ1-1; 7 nucleotides align to TRBD1. This specimen consisted of peripheral blood, obtained in a trial of Ad26.COV2.S vaccine versus placebo. The clonotype was recovered from a person aged 18-65 years who received the Ad26.COV2.S COVID-19 vaccine or a placebo. Here the CDR3 reads CASSPGTATMNTEAFF. In DNA form, the CDR3 reads TGCGCCAGCAGCCCAGGGACAGCCACCATGAACACTGAAGCTTTCTTT.